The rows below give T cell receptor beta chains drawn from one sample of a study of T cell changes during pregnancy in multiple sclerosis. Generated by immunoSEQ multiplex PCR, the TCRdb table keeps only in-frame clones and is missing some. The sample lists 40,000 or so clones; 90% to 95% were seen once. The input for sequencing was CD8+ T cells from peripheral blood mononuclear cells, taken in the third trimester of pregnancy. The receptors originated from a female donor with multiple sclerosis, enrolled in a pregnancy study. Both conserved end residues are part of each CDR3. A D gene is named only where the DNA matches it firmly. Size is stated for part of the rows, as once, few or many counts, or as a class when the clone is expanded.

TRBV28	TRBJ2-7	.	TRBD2	TGTGCCAGCAGATCAGTCCCGGGGGGAATCCACGAGCAGTACTTC	CASRSVPGGIHEQYF
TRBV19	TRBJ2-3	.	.	TGTGCCAGTAGTGCGCCAGGGGTCAAGGCAGATACGCAGTATTTT	CASSAPGVKADTQYF
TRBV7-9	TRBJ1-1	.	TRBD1	TGTGCCAGCAGCCCGCCCTCAGGGGGCACTGAAGCTTTCTTT	CASSPPSGGTEAFF
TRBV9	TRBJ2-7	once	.	TGTGCCAGCAGCGTATATCGGGAAGGCGAGCAGTACTTC	CASSVYREGEQYF
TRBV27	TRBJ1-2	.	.	TGTGCCAGCAGCCCAACTTTCTCCCGCACCTATGGCTACACCTTC	CASSPTFSRTYGYTF
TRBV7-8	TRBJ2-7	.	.	TGTGCCAGCAGCTCATCGCTAGGGGGTTGGTACGAGCAGTACTTC	CASSSSLGGWYEQYF
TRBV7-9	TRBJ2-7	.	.	TGTGCCAGCAGCTTTCTTGGTTCAGAAGAGCAGTACTTC	CASSFLGSEEQYF
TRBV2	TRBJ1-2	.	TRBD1	TGTGCCAGCAGCGTGGGACAGCAACCGAGCGGCTACACCTTC	CASSVGQQPSGYTF
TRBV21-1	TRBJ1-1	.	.	TGTGCCAGCAGCACCGACAGGGGGCAAGACTCGCGGGACACTGAAGCTTTCTTT	CASSTDRGQDSRDTEAFF
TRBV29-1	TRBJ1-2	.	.	TGCAGCGTTGAGACGCCAGGGATGTACTATGGCTACACCTTC	CSVETPGMYYGYTF
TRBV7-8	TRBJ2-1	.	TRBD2	TGTGCCAGCAGCTTAGAGTTGGGGACCGGGACTAACGCCTACAATGAGCAGTTCTTC	CASSLELGTGTNAYNEQFF
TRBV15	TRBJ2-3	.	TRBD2	TGTGCCACCAGCAGAGATCTAGCGGGAAGCACAGATACGCAGTATTTT	CATSRDLAGSTDTQYF
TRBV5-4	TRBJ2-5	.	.	TGTGCCAGCAGCCCTACCGGGGAGGGGGTAGGAGAGACCCAGTACTTC	CASSPTGEGVGETQYF
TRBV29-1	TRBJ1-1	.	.	TGCAGCGTTGGTGGCCCAGGGGAAGCCATGAACACTGAAGCTTTCTTT	CSVGGPGEAMNTEAFF
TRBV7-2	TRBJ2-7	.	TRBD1	TGTGCCAGCAGCGAAGATATCCGGGACAGTTCCTACGAGCAGTACTTC	CASSEDIRDSSYEQYF
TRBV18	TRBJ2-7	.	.	TGTGCCAGCTCACCAACCTTAGGGGACTACGAGCAGTACTTC	CASSPTLGDYEQYF
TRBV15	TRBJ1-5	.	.	TGTGCCACCAGCAGAGATCGCGGGGGCGGGCATCAGCCCCAGCATTTT	CATSRDRGGGHQPQHF
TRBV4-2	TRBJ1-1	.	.	TGTGCCAGCAGCCCCCTAGACGGCCCGGCCCGTGAGAGGGCTTTCTTT	CASSPLDGPARERAFF
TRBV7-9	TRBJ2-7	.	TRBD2	TGTGCCAGCAGCTTGGGGGCTAGCGGGAGGTACGAGCAGTACTTC	CASSLGASGRYEQYF
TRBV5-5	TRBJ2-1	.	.	TGTGCCAGCAGCTTGTACTCCAACTACGACAGGATGAACAATGAGCAGTTCTTC	CASSLYSNYDRMNNEQFF
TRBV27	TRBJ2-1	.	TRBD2	TGTGCCAGCAGTATAAGCGGGAACTCCTACAATGAGCAGTTCTTC	CASSISGNSYNEQFF
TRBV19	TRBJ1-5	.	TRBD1	TGTGCCAGTAAGCAGGGGGCCCAGCCCCAGCATTTT	CASKQGAQPQHF
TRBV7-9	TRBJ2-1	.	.	TGTGCCAGCAGCTTAGTTGGCGGTGAGCAGTTCTTC	CASSLVGGEQFF
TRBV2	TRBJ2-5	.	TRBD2	TGTGCCAGCACGAAAAAGCAGCCTAGGCGAGCGGGGGAGACCCAGTACTTC	CASTKKQPRRAGETQYF
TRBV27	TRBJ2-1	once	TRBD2	TGTGCCAGCAGTCCGGGACTAGCTATCAATGAGCAGTTCTTC	CASSPGLAINEQFF
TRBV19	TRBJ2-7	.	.	TGTGCCAGTAGTATAGGCGGGTCCTACGAGCAGTACTTC	CASSIGGSYEQYF
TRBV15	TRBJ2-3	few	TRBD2	TGTGCCACCAGCAGAGATCCGGGCGGGAGGACAGATACGCAGTATTTT	CATSRDPGGRTDTQYF
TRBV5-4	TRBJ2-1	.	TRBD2	TGTGCCAGCAGCTTGGGGCTCCCTAGCGGGAGACCCAGCAATGAGCAGTTCTTC	CASSLGLPSGRPSNEQFF
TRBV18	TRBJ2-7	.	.	TGTGCCAGCTCACCACCGGGAGCTACCTACGAGCAGTACTTC	CASSPPGATYEQYF
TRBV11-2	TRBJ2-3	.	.	TGTGCCAGCAGCACTAACCCCACAGATACGCAGTATTTT	CASSTNPTDTQYF